The clone carrying this T cell receptor beta chain was counted many times. Its cognate antigen is unknown. It was through 5'RACE template switching that TCR cDNA was made, with a universal primer site and UMIs added. TCRdb used MiXCR to reprocess the 5' RACE reads, holding one entry per CDR3 protein. The sample contains about 300,000 distinct CDR3 sequences, roughly 4.3% of which appear only once. The data belong to a study of T cells after yellow fever vaccination. General observations from the study: Contaminating bulk clonotypes could be abundant in FACS-sorted repertoires.

V lost 6 bases and J 3 bases, leaving 12 bases between the germline ends. The CDR3 runs 14 residues. Germline loops: CDR1 SGHAT, CDR2 FQNNGV. Sequences were derived from PBMCs, sampled 5 days after the yellow fever booster vaccination. This TCR came from a man between 18 and 35 years old who received the YFV17D yellow fever vaccine. The rearrangement joins TRBV11-2 to TRBJ2-1; possibly TRBD1 for D (5 bases). The chain's CDR3 is CASRGHPSYNEQFF. The CDR3 nucleotides are TGTGCCAGCAGAGGACACCCAAGCTACAATGAGCAGTTCTTC. The full variable domain, its missing parts supplied by reference TRBV11-2 and TRBJ2-1, is EAGVAQSPRYKIIEKRQSVAFWCNPISGHATLYWYQQILGQGPKLLIQFQNNGVVDDSQLPKDRFSAERLKGVDSTLKIQPAKLEDSAVYLCASRGHPSYNEQFFGPGTRLTVL.